The 20 T cell receptor beta chains given below trace back to one sample, sequenced in a study of T cells in women clearing cervical HPV infection. Repertoires were generated with immunoSEQ multiplex PCR, while TCRdb's copy carries only in-frame clones and drops some. This specimen shows some 31,000 clones; the ten leading clones hold 6% to 7%. The material sequenced was blood buffy coat. The receptors were sampled from a woman aged 18 to 69 with a cervical HPV16 infection that either progressed to CIN3+ or cleared (not recorded which).

Notes on this clone: The CDR3 end is not reached by the read, which stops 3 residues before it; the germline J gene fills it in. V and J are TRBV7-8 and TRBJ1-6, with a tentative D call TRBD1 (6 bases). Germline values: CDR1 SGHVS, CDR2 FQNEAQ. The CDR3 is 16 residues long. V was clipped by 3 bases and J by 5 bases, with 14 bases between them. The DNA read from the CDR3 is TGTGCCAGCAGCTTGGGTCGCGGGGGCGATAATTCACCC. Protein: CASSLGRGGDNSP. The entire CDR3 sequence reads CASSLGRGGDNSPLHF.

Regarding this clone: The CDR3 is cut off 3 residues early in the read; its end comes from the germline J gene. V gene TRBV5-1 combines with J gene TRBJ1-1; tentatively, D is TRBD1 (5 bases). The CDR3 extends over 13 amino acids. From germline, CDR1 is SGHRS and CDR2 YFSETQ. Trimming took 4 bases from V and 3 from J, leaving 10 bases between them. CDR3 DNA, as far as it was read: TGCGCCAGCAGCAGGGGCGGGGACACTGAA. Translating gives CASSRGGDTE. The whole CDR3 sequence reads CASSRGGDTEAFF.

As for this clone: The sequenced fragment ends 3 residues before the CDR3 boundary, so the rest is inferred from the germline J gene. This rearrangement joins TRBV29-1 to TRBJ1-3; D remains unclear. Trimming left V 7 bases short and J 0 bases short, with 10 bases between. Germline CDR1 and CDR2: SQVTM and ANQGSEA. There are 13 residues in the CDR3. CDR3: CSAEGSSGNTIYF. Partial CDR3 DNA: TGCAGCGCCGAAGGGTCCTCTGGAAACACC.

With respect to this clone: The sequenced fragment ends 3 residues before the CDR3 boundary, so the rest is inferred from the germline J gene. The V call is TRBV20-1, the J call TRBJ2-1, with TRBD2 matching over 9 bases. The V segment lost 6 bases and the J segment 5 bases; nucleotides outside the gene matches: 14. CDR3 length: 16 amino acids. From germline, CDR1 is DFQATT and CDR2 SNEGSKA (reference sequence). CDR3: CSARSSVTSGNNEQFF. The CDR3 bases that were read are TGCAGTGCCCGATCATCCGTGACTAGCGGCAACAATGAG.

Note on this clone: The read ends 3 residues before the CDR3 terminus; that terminus is restored from the germline J gene. The chain recombines TRBV5-1 with TRBJ2-4, with TRBD1 matching over 8 bases. CDR3 length equals 16 residues. Germline assignment: CDR1 SGHRS and CDR2 YFSETQ. V lost 0 bases to trimming and J lost 8 bases; unmatched junction nucleotides: 10. This CDR3 is CASSLVLQGGVDIQYF. The CDR3 DNA, read in part, is TGCGCCAGCAGCTTGGTACTACAGGGGGGAGTGGACATT. Looking up the rest from reference TRBV5-1 and TRBJ2-4 gives the full variable domain: KAGVTQTPRYLIKTRGQQVTLSCSPISGHRSVSWYQQTPGQGLQFLFEYFSETQRNKGNFPGRFSGRQFSNSRSEMNVSTLELGDSALYLCASSLVLQGGVDIQYFGAGTRLSVL.

On this clone: The CDR3 end is not reached by the read, which stops 3 residues before it; the germline J gene fills it in. The chain links TRBV5-1 to TRBJ2-2; a weak D match, TRBD2 (5 bases). Germline lookup yields CDR1 SGHRS and CDR2 YFSETQ. V was trimmed by 2 bases and J by 0 bases, leaving 8 bases between them. The CDR3 has 15 residues. CDR3 region: CASSLLLANTGELFF. The sequenced CDR3 bases are TGCGCCAGCAGCTTATTACTAGCGAACACCGGGGAG.

With respect to this clone: The CDR3 is cut off 3 residues early in the read; its end comes from the germline J gene. The genes are TRBV6-1 and TRBJ1-2; TRBD1 matches 7 bases. The germline CDR1 and CDR2 sequences are MNHNS and SASEGT. The length of the CDR3 is 12 residues. The J segment lost 6 bases and the V segment lost 4 bases, leaving 2 bases of the junction unmatched. CDR3 region: CASSGTGDGYTF. Incomplete CDR3 DNA: TGTGCCAGCAGTGGGACAGGCGATGGC.

Worth noting for this clone: The read halts 3 residues ahead of the CDR3 end, with the missing end drawn from the germline J gene. The V gene is TRBV18, the J gene TRBJ1-4, with no clear D. V was shortened by 0 bases and J by 4 bases, with 18 bases between the two germline ends. The CDR3 runs 18 residues. Germline assignment: CDR1 KGHSH and CDR2 LQKENI. CDR3 in amino acids: CASSPPNAVRSGNEKLFF. The CDR3 DNA, read in part, is TGTGCCAGCTCACCACCCAATGCGGTCCGGAGTGGTAATGAAAAA. Combining the CDR3 with reference TRBV18 and TRBJ1-4 gives the whole variable domain NAGVMQNPRHLVRRRGQEARLRCSPMKGHSHVYWYRQLPEEGLKFMVYLQKENIIDESGMPKERFSAEFPKEGPSILRIQQVVRGDSAAYFCASSPPNAVRSGNEKLFFGSGTQLSVL.

Concerning this clone itself: Coverage ceases 3 residues before the CDR3 finishes, and the germline J gene fills in the end. This chain joins TRBV18 and TRBJ2-4; D uncertain. Germline V gene sequence: CDR1 KGHSH, CDR2 LQKENI. The CDR3 contains 15 residues. CDR3 protein: CASSPEQIANYGQYF. The CDR3 DNA, read in part, is TGTGCCAGCTCACCAGAGCAAATAGCTAACTATGGT.

Note on this clone: The read is 3 residues too short to cover the CDR3 end, so that end is filled in from the germline J gene. The gene calls are TRBV7-2 and TRBJ1-5; no clear D. V lost 1 base and J lost 4, with 5 bases in between. This CDR3 region has 13 residues. Germline V lookup: CDR1 SGHTA, CDR2 FQGNSA. Here the CDR3 reads CASSLDRNQPQHF. CDR3 DNA, as far as it was read: TGTGCCAGCAGCTTAGACAGAAATCAGCCC. Using reference TRBV7-2 and TRBJ1-5 for the parts outside the CDR3, the full variable domain is GAGVSQSPSNKVTEKGKDVELRCDPISGHTALYWYRQSLGQGLEFLIYFQGNSAPDKSGLPSDRFSAERTGGSVSTLTIQRTQQEDSAVYLCASSLDRNQPQHFGDGTRLSIL.

The CDR3 here is CATGTGIYGYTF. The sequenced part of the CDR3 DNA is TGTGCCACCGGGACAGGTATCTATGGC. This chain uses TRBV19 with TRBJ1-2; 8 bases fit TRBD1. The missing CDR3 end, 3 residues past where the read stops, is filled in from the germline J gene. V trimming: 10 bases; J trimming: 4 bases; junction bases outside the gene matches: 5. The CDR3 contains 12 residues. Germline lookup yields CDR1 LNHDA and CDR2 SQIVND (reference sequence).

As concerns this clone: The CDR3 goes on 3 residues after the read ends, and that part is filled in from the germline J gene. The chain recombines TRBV19 with TRBJ2-7; tentative D call: TRBD2 (6 bases). The CDR3 is 14 amino acids. V dropped 5 bases and J dropped 0 bases, with 11 bases sitting between them. CDR1 is LNHDA, CDR2 SQIVND, per germline (reference sequence). CDR3: CASSASGRSYEQYF. CDR3 DNA (partial): TGTGCCAGTAGTGCCAGCGGGCGCTCCTACGAG.

Details on this clone: The CDR3 goes on 3 residues after the read ends, and that part is filled in from the germline J gene. The chain joins TRBV20-1 to TRBJ2-3; TRBD2 matches at 7 bases. Germline V gives CDR1 DFQATT, CDR2 SNEGSKA (reference sequence). The CDR3 covers 15 residues. The CDR3 reads CSAITTSRLQETQYF. The part of the CDR3 DNA that was read is TGCAGTGCCATAACGACTAGCAGACTCCAAGAGACG.

About this clone: The read is 3 residues too short to cover the CDR3 end, so that end is filled in from the germline J gene. This sequence joins TRBV7-9 and TRBJ1-1; D not certain. CDR1 and CDR2 from the germline V gene are SEHNR and FQNEAQ (reference sequence). Trimming took off 5 bases at V and 0 bases at J, with 10 bases between the two ends. This CDR3 is 14 amino acids long. CDR3 amino acids: CASSQNQLNTEAFF. CDR3 DNA, as far as it was read: TGTGCCAGCAGCCAGAATCAACTGAACACTGAA.

Concerning this clone itself: From the germline J gene comes the end of the CDR3, since the read stops 3 residues before it. The rearrangement uses TRBV7-9 and TRBJ1-2; a weak D match, TRBD1 (5 bases). CDR3 length equals 13 residues. Germline lookup yields CDR1 SEHNR and CDR2 FQNEAQ (reference sequence). The sequenced part of the CDR3 DNA is TGTGCCAGCCGTGGTCGGGGGATCTACGAC. Translating it yields CASRGRGIYD. Given in full, the CDR3 is CASRGRGIYDYTF.

In the case of this clone: Read coverage stops 3 residues before the CDR3 terminus; the germline J gene supplies the remainder. The gene calls are TRBV19 and TRBJ2-5, with D perhaps TRBD2 (5 bases). Trimming took 5 bases from V and 7 from J, leaving 11 bases between them. This CDR3 is built from 12 residues. Germline loops: CDR1 LNHDA, CDR2 SQIVND (reference sequence). The sequenced part of the CDR3 DNA is TGTGCCAGTAGTGTAGGCGAGGGGACC. Translation gives CASSVGEGT. The CDR3 reads in full as CASSVGEGTQYF.

Notes on this clone: Coverage ceases 3 residues before the CDR3 finishes, and the germline J gene fills in the end. The V gene is TRBV5-1, the J gene TRBJ2-5; D possibly corresponds to TRBD1 (6 bases). The germline V and J ends were trimmed by 4 bases and 2 bases, with 15 bases remaining between them. The CDR3 covers 15 residues. Germline-derived CDR1 and CDR2 are SGHRS and YFSETQ. The covered CDR3 bases are TGCGCCAGCAGCACCGGGACAAGAAAGCAAGAGACC. It is translated as CASSTGTRKQET. The entire CDR3 protein reads CASSTGTRKQETQYF.

To note about this clone: Read sequence stops 3 residues before the CDR3 end, and the germline J gene provides the missing end. This rearrangement joins TRBV30 to TRBJ1-5; TRBD1 aligns across 7 bases. This CDR3 region has 14 residues. The germline CDR1 and CDR2 sequences are GTSNPN and SVGIG (reference sequence). V lost 3 bases and J lost 6; bases outside the gene matches: 8. Here the CDR3 reads CAWSPQGGGQPQHF. CDR3 DNA (partial): TGTGCCTGGAGCCCCCAGGGGGGAGGTCAGCCC.

With respect to this clone: Read sequence stops 3 residues before the CDR3 end, and the germline J gene provides the missing end. The chain employs TRBV18 and TRBJ1-2; 7 bases map to TRBD1. V shed 8 bases and J 2 bases; nucleotides not matched to a gene: 8. The CDR3 sequence is 14 residues long. CDR1 is KGHSH, CDR2 LQKENI, per germline. The DNA read from the CDR3 is TGTGCCAGCAAAGAGGGACAGTCAAACTATGGC. Residues: CASKEGQSNYG. The whole CDR3 sequence is CASKEGQSNYGYTF. Together with reference TRBV18 and TRBJ1-2, the CDR3 gives the full variable domain: NAGVMQNPRHLVRRRGQEARLRCSPMKGHSHVYWYRQLPEEGLKFMVYLQKENIIDESGMPKERFSAEFPKEGPSILRIQQVVRGDSAAYFCASKEGQSNYGYTFGSGTRLTVV.

Turning to this clone: The read terminates 3 residues ahead of where the CDR3 ends, so the germline J gene completes it. The rearrangement links TRBV13 to TRBJ2-7; D gene uncertain. V lost 0 bases to trimming and J lost 0 bases, with 9 bases between them. The CDR3 extends over 15 amino acids. From germline, CDR1 is PRHDT and CDR2 FYEKMQ (reference sequence). Incomplete CDR3 DNA: TGTGCCAGCAGCTTAGGACAGTCCCCCTCCTACGAG. Protein sequence: CASSLGQSPSYE. The complete CDR3 reads CASSLGQSPSYEQYF.